Detailed here is one T cell receptor beta chain. Each diagnosis drew on symptoms, thyroxine, TRAb, thyroid ultrasound and orbital computed tomography findings. The source of the sample is a study of T cells in Graves' hyperthyroidism and ophthalmopathy. Study as a whole: Specimen type is peripheral blood, collected at initial diagnosis prior to any treatment.

Researchers amplified the TCR beta CDR3 regions from RNA transcripts. A set of HTBI primers served as the primers for a first-round RT-PCR of the TCR CDR3. Each CDR3 protein gets one entry after TCRdb re-called the multiplex PCR reads with MiXCR. The sample yields 350,000 to 450,000 distinct CDR3 sequences, 11% to 15% seen once. The receptor's source is a woman aged 55-70 years with Graves' hyperthyroidism. Input material: blood.

The CDR3 sequence is CSVEVSGSGETQYF. In DNA, the CDR3 is TGCAGCGTTGAAGTTAGCGGGAGTGGGGAGACCCAGTACTTC. The chain has TRBV29-1 and TRBJ2-5, with TRBD2 matching over 9 bases. Germline assignment: CDR1 SQVTM and CDR2 ANQGSEA. J was trimmed by 5 bases and V by 1 base; bases with no gene match: 5. CDR3 length: 14 residues.